Shown below are 22 T cell receptor beta chains from a single sample sequenced in a study of PD-L1 blockade in urothelial cancer. TCRdb keeps only in-frame clones here, not all; method: immunoSEQ multiplex PCR. The data contain approximately 50,000 clones, about 80% of them seen just once; the ten biggest clones take up approximately 2.9%. Time point defined: pretreatment peripheral blood. The material was PBMCs, obtained around atezolizumab (anti-PD-L1) treatment. The receptors were sampled from a man in his 70s with urothelial cancer.

The chain links TRBV6-5 to TRBJ2-2; D unresolved. The CDR3 totals 15 residues. The germline V and J ends were trimmed by 1 base and 1 base, with 7 bases remaining between them. Germline-derived CDR1 and CDR2 are MNHEY and SVGAGI. In nucleotides, the CDR3 is TGTGCCAGCAGTTACTACGAACAGAACACCGGGGAGCTGTTTTTT. Translation gives CASSYYEQNTGELFF.

The J gene is TRBJ2-6, the V gene TRBV5-1; D is possibly TRBD2 (5 bases). V was trimmed by 10 bases and J by 0 bases, leaving 11 bases between them. The length of the CDR3 is 14 residues. Germline CDR1 SGHRS, CDR2 YFSETQ. The CDR3 protein is CAGGHGSGANVLTF. DNA of the CDR3: TGCGCCGGCGGGCACGGCTCTGGGGCCAACGTCCTGACTTTC.

The table lists this clone with a count of one. This chain uses TRBV6-6 with TRBJ2-2; 10 bases agree with TRBD2. The CDR3 extends over 15 amino acids. The germline gives CDR1 MNHNY, CDR2 SVGAGI (reference sequence). The V and J ends lost 10 bases and 5 bases, in that order; junction bases with no gene match: 10. CDR3 in DNA: TGTGCCACCGGGTCCGGGACTAGCGTAACCGGGGAGCTGTTTTTT. This gives the protein CATGSGTSVTGELFF.

The chain is built from TRBV9 and TRBJ2-7; the D gene is possibly TRBD2 (5 bases). In germline, CDR1 is SGDLS, CDR2 YYNGEE. Trimming cost V 4 bases and J 7 bases, with 15 bases left between them. CDR3 length equals 13 residues. CDR3 in DNA: TGTGCCAGCAGCTCCGGTCCGACGGGGGAGCAGTACTTC. The encoded protein is CASSSGPTGEQYF. The full variable domain, rest sourced from reference TRBV9 and TRBJ2-7, is DSGVTQTPKHLITATGQRVTLRCSPRSGDLSVYWYQQSLDQGLQFLIQYYNGEERAKGNILERFSAQQFPDLHSELNLSSLELGDSALYFCASSSGPTGEQYFGPGTRLTVT.

The V call is TRBV7-3, the J call TRBJ1-1, with unresolved D. The V gene lost 2 bases and the J gene lost 0 bases, with 10 bases spanning the gap. Germline V CDR1 and CDR2: SGHTA, FQGTGA. The CDR3 consists of 15 residues. The CDR3 DNA reads as TGTGCCAGCAGCTTAGGAAGTGGGCTGAACACTGAAGCTTTCTTT. Its protein is CASSLGSGLNTEAFF.

CDR3 DNA: TGCGCCAGCAGTGACGCGGGGGGCGGAAACTATGGCTACACCTTC. It encodes CASSDAGGGNYGYTF. This rearrangement joins TRBV10-1 to TRBJ1-2, with a possible D match to TRBD1 (6 bases). The CDR3 has 15 amino acids. The germline CDR1 and CDR2 sequences are WNHNN and SYGVQD (reference sequence). Between the trimmed V and J ends, which lost 3 bases and 2 bases, there was a span of 13 bases.

The chain links TRBV6-1 to TRBJ1-5; D remains unclear. Germline lookup yields CDR1 MNHNS and CDR2 SASEGT. The CDR3 has 17 amino acids. V lost 0 bases and J lost 2, with 14 bases in between. This chain's CDR3 is CASSEAGGRWRNQPQHF. CDR3 DNA: TGTGCCAGCAGTGAAGCCGGAGGAAGGTGGCGCAATCAGCCCCAGCATTTT.

The chain has TRBV7-3 and TRBJ2-1; a possible D gene is TRBD2 (6 bases). Germline V gene lookup returns CDR1 SGHTA and CDR2 FQGTGA. V lost 1 base to trimming and J lost 3 bases, with 13 bases between them. The CDR3 has 16 residues. CDR3 DNA sequence: TGTGCCAGCAGCTTAATGGGGGGAGCCTTCTACAATGAGCAGTTCTTC. This sequence encodes CASSLMGGAFYNEQFF.

This clone was found once. The chain links TRBV7-6 to TRBJ1-1, with D maybe TRBD1 (6 bases). Trimming took off 2 bases at V and 8 bases at J, with 12 bases between the two ends. Germline V gene data show CDR1 as SGHVS and CDR2 as FNYEAQ. The CDR3 spans 13 residues. The CDR3 loop is CASSLKPGQEAFF. The CDR3 DNA follows: TGTGCCAGCAGCTTAAAGCCGGGACAAGAAGCTTTCTTT.

This clone was seen once. This chain links TRBV5-1 with TRBJ1-3, with 8 positions matching TRBD1. Losses at the gene ends were 0 bases for V and 5 bases for J; bases not matched to a gene: 13. The V gene's germline CDR1 is SGHRS and CDR2 YFSETQ. The CDR3 runs to 18 residues. CDR3 bases: TGCGCCAGCAGCTTGGATTCGTCGGGACAGGAAAAAAGAAACACCATATATTTT. Protein sequence: CASSLDSSGQEKRNTIYF.

The chain couples TRBV29-1 to TRBJ2-7; 7 bases match TRBD2. Trimming took 5 bases from V and 2 from J; bases not matched to a gene: 3. The CDR3 totals 12 residues. CDR1 is SQVTM and CDR2 is ANQGSEA in the germline V gene. The CDR3 region is CSVREGPYEQYF. CDR3 bases: TGCAGCGTTAGGGAGGGGCCCTACGAGCAGTACTTC.

This chain uses TRBV19 with TRBJ2-2; 9 nucleotides line up with TRBD2. CDR3 length: 15 amino acids. CDR1 is LNHDA, CDR2 SQIVND, per germline (reference sequence). After removal of 10 bases from V and 1 base from J, the junction contained 7 bases not matched to a gene. CDR3 residues: CATSPTSGNTGELFF. The DNA of the CDR3 is TGTGCCACGTCCCCGACTAGCGGGAACACCGGGGAGCTGTTTTTT.

The rearrangement links TRBV6-6 to TRBJ2-2; D not certain. Trimming took 5 bases from V and 2 from J, leaving 15 bases between them. Germline V CDR1 and CDR2: MNHNY, SVGAGI (reference sequence). The CDR3 length is 16 residues. The CDR3 loop is CASSPRSRGNTGELFF. As DNA, the CDR3 is TGTGCCAGCAGTCCTAGGTCGCGAGGAAACACCGGGGAGCTGTTTTTT.

This clone occurred once. This chain uses TRBV18 with TRBJ1-2; 7 nucleotides align to TRBD1. CDR3 length: 14 residues. The germline V gene encodes CDR1 KGHSH and CDR2 LQKENI. Trimming took 5 bases from V and 7 from J; bases not matched to a gene: 10. This chain's CDR3 is CASSSQGVFTGYTF. As DNA, the CDR3 is TGTGCCAGCTCATCCCAGGGGGTATTTACTGGCTACACCTTC. Together with reference TRBV18 and TRBJ1-2, the CDR3 gives the full variable domain: NAGVMQNPRHLVRRRGQEARLRCSPMKGHSHVYWYRQLPEEGLKFMVYLQKENIIDESGMPKERFSAEFPKEGPSILRIQQVVRGDSAAYFCASSSQGVFTGYTFGSGTRLTVV.

The rearrangement links TRBV7-8 to TRBJ2-7, with D possibly being TRBD2 (6 bases). The germline CDR1 and CDR2 sequences are SGHVS and FQNEAQ. This CDR3 contains 14 residues. With 2 bases removed from V and 2 bases from J, the gap between germline ends came to 10 bases. The CDR3 spells CASSLFSSAYEQYF. In nucleotides, the CDR3 is TGTGCCAGCAGCTTATTCTCTAGCGCCTACGAGCAGTACTTC. The full variable domain, rest sourced from reference TRBV7-8 and TRBJ2-7, is GAGVSQSPRYKVAKRGQDVALRCDPISGHVSLFWYQQALGQGPEFLTYFQNEAQLDKSGLPSDRFFAERPEGSVSTLKIQRTQQEDSAVYLCASSLFSSAYEQYFGPGTRLTVT.

The chain couples TRBV29-1 to TRBJ2-7; unclear D gene. CDR1 and CDR2 (germline): SQVTM, ANQGSEA. This CDR3 contains 12 residues. Trimming took off 7 bases at V and 1 base at J, with 11 bases between the two ends. The DNA for the CDR3 is TGCAGCGCTACCGGTTGGTCCTACGAGCAGTACTTC. This codes for CSATGWSYEQYF.

The rearrangement links TRBV7-2 to TRBJ2-2, with 7 nucleotides matching TRBD2. V gave up 3 bases and J gave up 3 bases; unmatched junction bases: 4. Germline CDR1 and CDR2: SGHTA and FQGNSA. The CDR3 sequence is 15 residues long. CDR3 residues: CASSFRTSDTGELFF. The CDR3 DNA reads as TGTGCCAGCAGCTTTCGGACTAGTGACACCGGGGAGCTGTTTTTT. Full variable domain (rest looked up from reference TRBV7-2 and TRBJ2-2): GAGVSQSPSNKVTEKGKDVELRCDPISGHTALYWYRQSLGQGLEFLIYFQGNSAPDKSGLPSDRFSAERTGGSVSTLTIQRTQQEDSAVYLCASSFRTSDTGELFFGEGSRLTVL.

This sequence joins TRBV9 and TRBJ2-3; TRBD2 matches at 7 bases. Trimming at V came to 4 bases and at J to 8 bases, leaving 13 bases not matched to a gene. Looked up from germline, CDR1 is SGDLS and CDR2 is YYNGEE. The CDR3 has 15 residues. The CDR3: CASSPAGLQQGTQYF. The CDR3 nucleotides read TGTGCCAGCAGCCCAGCGGGACTTCAGCAGGGTACGCAGTATTTT. Looking up the rest from reference TRBV9 and TRBJ2-3 gives the full variable domain: DSGVTQTPKHLITATGQRVTLRCSPRSGDLSVYWYQQSLDQGLQFLIQYYNGEERAKGNILERFSAQQFPDLHSELNLSSLELGDSALYFCASSPAGLQQGTQYFGPGTRLTVL.

The chain uses TRBV6-1 and TRBJ2-2, with TRBD2 matching over 9 bases. With V trimmed by 4 bases and J by 8 bases, 14 bases remained unmatched. CDR1 MNHNS and CDR2 SASEGT come from the germline V gene. The CDR3 runs to 17 residues. The CDR3 region is CASSGRSRASGMGELFF. The CDR3 nucleotides are TGTGCCAGCAGTGGACGGTCGAGGGCTAGCGGGATGGGGGAGCTGTTTTTT.

CDR3 DNA: TGTGCCAGCAGCAGGATTACGGGGAGAGTTATTGATGAGCAGTTCTTC. Translation: CASSRITGRVIDEQFF. This chain links TRBV7-2 with TRBJ2-1; D is perhaps TRBD2 (5 bases). The CDR3 has 16 amino acids. From germline, CDR1 is SGHTA and CDR2 FQGNSA. The V and J ends lost 5 bases and 8 bases respectively, with 22 bases between them. Filled out from reference TRBV7-2 and TRBJ2-1, the complete variable domain reads GAGVSQSPSNKVTEKGKDVELRCDPISGHTALYWYRQSLGQGLEFLIYFQGNSAPDKSGLPSDRFSAERTGGSVSTLTIQRTQQEDSAVYLCASSRITGRVIDEQFFGPGTRLTVL.

The table lists this clone with a few counts. The J gene is TRBJ1-5, the V gene TRBV7-2, with 7 nucleotides matching TRBD1. The junction had 5 bases not matched to a gene; V was cut back by 4 bases and J by 2 bases. The V gene's germline CDR1 is SGHTA and CDR2 FQGNSA. The CDR3 length is 15 residues. The CDR3 region has the DNA TGTGCCAGCAGCTACGACAGGGATCGCAATCAGCCCCAGCATTTT. It codes for CASSYDRDRNQPQHF.

CDR3 DNA: TGTGCCAGCAGCTTACGAGGGGGTTTCAGCACAGATACGCAGTATTTT. Protein: CASSLRGGFSTDTQYF. The V gene is TRBV7-2, the J gene TRBJ2-3; D is possibly TRBD1 (6 bases). This CDR3 is built from 16 residues. Looked up from germline, CDR1 is SGHTA and CDR2 is FQGNSA. Between the trimmed V and J ends, which lost 2 bases and 0 bases, there was a span of 12 bases.